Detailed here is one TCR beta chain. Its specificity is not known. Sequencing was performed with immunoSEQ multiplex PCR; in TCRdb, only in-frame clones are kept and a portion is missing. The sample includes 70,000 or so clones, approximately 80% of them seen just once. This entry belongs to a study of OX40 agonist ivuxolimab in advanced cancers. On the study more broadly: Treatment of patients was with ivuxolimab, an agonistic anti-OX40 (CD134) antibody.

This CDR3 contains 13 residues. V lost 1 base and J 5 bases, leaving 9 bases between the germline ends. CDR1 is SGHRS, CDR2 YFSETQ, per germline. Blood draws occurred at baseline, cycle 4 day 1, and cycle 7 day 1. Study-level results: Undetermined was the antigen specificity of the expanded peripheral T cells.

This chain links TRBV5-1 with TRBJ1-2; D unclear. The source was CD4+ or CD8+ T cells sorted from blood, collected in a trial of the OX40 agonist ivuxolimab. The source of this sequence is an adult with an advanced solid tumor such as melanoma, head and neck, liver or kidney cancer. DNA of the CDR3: TGCGCCAGCAGCTTGATAGGAGGGTATGGCTACACCTTC. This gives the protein CASSLIGGYGYTF.